This paragraph covers one T cell receptor beta chain sequence. Its antigen is not known. TCRdb keeps only in-frame clones here, not all; method: immunoSEQ multiplex PCR. The sample contains about 41,000 clones, over 75% of which appear only once. ViraFEST used viral peptide pools to expand antigen-specific CD4+ T cells before sequencing. Culture proceeded for nine to eleven days, and CD4+ T cells were then isolated. Among the vaccine recipients, none had a prior SARS-CoV-2 infection, and nucleocapsid antibodies were negative. This sample is drawn from a study of vaccination effects on CD4 cells after COVID-19. Sequenced material: CD4+ T cells from PBMCs cultured with HCoV-NL63 spike peptides, taken before COVID-19 vaccination. The receptor was derived from a human donor who received a COVID-19 vaccine.

As DNA, the CDR3 is TGTGCCATCAGGGACCCCGGGACTAATGCCCCTCGTGAGCAGTTCTTC. It translates to CAIRDPGTNAPREQFF. This sequence joins TRBV10-3 and TRBJ2-1; 7 positions match TRBD2. Trimming cost V 6 bases and J 9 bases; bases outside gene matches: 17. This CDR3 contains 16 residues. Germline CDR1 ENHRY, CDR2 SYGVKD.